The 18 T cell receptor beta chains below come from one sample, sequenced in a study of T cells after yellow fever vaccination. MiXCR was run by TCRdb on the 5' RACE reads, yielding one entry per CDR3 protein. The table includes 150,000 to 200,000 distinct CDR3 sequences, more than 5.5% detected once. The material was CD4+ T cells sorted from PBMCs, obtained about 5 days after the first yellow fever vaccination. Receptors were obtained from a man aged 18 to 29 who received the YFV17D yellow fever vaccine.

This clonotype was found a few times. J is TRBJ2-1 and V is TRBV19, with 9 nucleotides matching TRBD1. Per the germline V gene, CDR1 is LNHDA and CDR2 is SQIVND (reference sequence). The ends lost 6 bases at V and 0 bases at J; junction bases unmatched: 6. The CDR3 is 16 amino acids. This CDR3 is CASSPRTGVSYNEQFF. CDR3 nucleotides: TGTGCCAGTAGCCCGAGGACAGGGGTCTCCTACAATGAGCAGTTCTTC.

This clonotype appeared many times. This rearrangement joins TRBV7-2 to TRBJ2-1, with TRBD1 matching over 8 bases. Looked up from germline, CDR1 is SGHTA and CDR2 is FQGNSA. After removal of 0 bases from V and 8 bases from J, the junction contained 9 bases not matched to a gene. This CDR3 comprises 16 residues. The CDR3 region is CASSLAAAGGIYEQFF. In DNA form, the CDR3 reads TGTGCCAGCAGCTTAGCGGCTGCAGGGGGCATCTATGAGCAGTTCTTC.

This clonotype showed up many times. This rearrangement joins TRBV5-1 to TRBJ1-1; 7 bases match TRBD1. Trimming at V came to 4 bases and at J to 0 bases, leaving 3 bases not matched to a gene. This CDR3 spans 14 amino acids. CDR1 SGHRS and CDR2 YFSETQ come from the germline V gene. The CDR3 protein is CASSRGQMNTEAFF. The CDR3 DNA is TGCGCCAGCAGCAGGGGACAGATGAACACTGAAGCTTTCTTT.

V usage is TRBV6-2 or TRBV6-3 and J usage is TRBJ2-5, with a weak D call TRBD2 (7 bases). The CDR3 is made up of 15 amino acids. From germline, CDR1 is MNHEY and CDR2 SVGEGT. With 0 bases removed from V and 5 bases from J, the gap between germline ends came to 13 bases. CDR3 loop: CASSYSARGGETQYF. CDR3 in DNA: TGTGCCAGCAGTTACTCCGCCAGGGGAGGGGAGACCCAGTACTTC.

This clonotype has ten or more counts. This chain uses TRBV6-2 or TRBV6-3 with TRBJ1-2; 7 bases agree with TRBD1. Germline V CDR1 and CDR2: MNHEY, SVGEGT. The length of the CDR3 is 15 residues. The junction had 9 bases not matched to a gene; V was cut back by 5 bases and J by 3 bases. The CDR3: CASSRHRTGDYGYTF. The CDR3, as DNA: TGTGCCAGCAGTCGCCACCGTACAGGGGACTATGGCTACACCTTC.

This clonotype was seen at least ten times. The chain uses TRBV5-1 and TRBJ2-6; no clear D gene. CDR3 length equals 19 residues. The ends were cut back, 1 base at V and 0 bases at J, with 17 bases in the middle. Germline V gene lookup returns CDR1 SGHRS and CDR2 YFSETQ. The CDR3 DNA is TGCGCCAGCAGCTTGTGGGTTCTACAGATCGACTCTGGGGCCAACGTCCTGACTTTC. It translates to CASSLWVLQIDSGANVLTF.

The chain uses TRBV7-2 and TRBJ2-7; D is perhaps TRBD2 (6 bases). Per germline, CDR1 SGHTA and CDR2 FQGNSA. The CDR3 has 15 residues. V lost 4 bases, J lost 0 bases, and 13 bases lay in between. CDR3 region: CASSWGVPSSYEQYF. The CDR3 nucleotides are TGTGCCAGCAGCTGGGGGGTCCCTAGCTCCTACGAGCAGTACTTC.

Many counts were recorded for this clonotype. The rearrangement joins TRBV2 to TRBJ2-1; D not resolved. V was cut by 1 base and J by 15 bases, with 7 bases left in between. This CDR3 has 10 residues. Germline V gene sequence: CDR1 SNHLY, CDR2 FYNNEI. The DNA of the CDR3 is TGTGCCAGCAGTGAAGGGGTATGGTTCTTC. This sequence encodes CASSEGVWFF.

This clonotype was counted many times. CDR3 coding DNA: TGTGCCAGCAGCGCGGCACGGCCGGGGAGCAATCAGCCCCAGCATTTT. Protein product: CASSAARPGSNQPQHF. The chain links TRBV7-2 to TRBJ1-5; D gene unclear. This CDR3 is 16 amino acids long. The V gene's germline CDR1 is SGHTA and CDR2 FQGNSA. Trimming removed 5 bases at V and 1 base at J, with 15 bases between.

This clonotype was counted ten times or more. The V gene is TRBV7-2, the J gene TRBJ2-1; TRBD2 is a possible D gene (7 bases). Looked up from germline, CDR1 is SGHTA and CDR2 is FQGNSA. The CDR3 spans 15 residues. V was shortened by 3 bases and J by 3 bases, with 12 bases between the two germline ends. The CDR3 sequence: CASSLGGGGYNEQFF. CDR3 in DNA: TGTGCCAGCAGCTTGGGCGGGGGCGGCTACAATGAGCAGTTCTTC.

This clonotype was seen a few times. The V and J genes are TRBV7-8 and TRBJ2-3; D might be TRBD1 (6 bases). The V gene lost 5 bases and the J gene lost 0 bases, with 18 bases spanning the gap. CDR3 length equals 17 residues. Germline lookup yields CDR1 SGHVS and CDR2 FQNEAQ. CDR3 coding DNA: TGTGCCAGCAGCGCCGCGAGACAGGCCCTAAGCACAGATACGCAGTATTTT. The encoded protein is CASSAARQALSTDTQYF.

This chain uses TRBV10-3 with TRBJ2-5; D remains unclear. V lost 8 bases and J lost 2, with 6 bases in between. This CDR3 spans 11 amino acids. In germline, CDR1 is ENHRY, CDR2 SYGVKD. The CDR3: CAIASQETQYF. The DNA of the CDR3 is TGTGCCATCGCCTCACAAGAGACCCAGTACTTC.

This clonotype was observed at least ten times. The genes are TRBV6-5 and TRBJ2-5; D is perhaps TRBD1 (5 bases). V lost 1 base and J 4 bases, leaving 13 bases between the germline ends. The CDR3 is 15 residues long. Germline CDR1 reads MNHEY; CDR2 reads SVGAGI. This CDR3 is CASSYLGVKGETQYF. The DNA of the CDR3 is TGTGCCAGCAGTTACTTAGGGGTTAAGGGAGAGACCCAGTACTTC.

The table lists this clonotype with a few counts. The genes are TRBV11-2 and TRBJ2-7; no clear D. In germline, CDR1 is SGHAT, CDR2 FQNNGV. There are 15 residues in the CDR3. With 4 bases removed from V and 2 bases from J, the gap between germline ends came to 15 bases. As DNA, the CDR3 is TGTGCCAGCAGCTCCACTTCCCAGCATACCTACGAGCAGTACTTC. Translated, it gives CASSSTSQHTYEQYF.

This clonotype was counted between two and nine times. The chain has TRBV12-3 or TRBV12-4 and TRBJ1-1; D not resolved. V was cut by 7 bases and J by 11 bases, with 14 bases left in between. This CDR3 is built from 11 residues. Here the CDR3 DNA reads TGTGCCAGCACTCCATCCCTCGGGGCTTTCTTT. This codes for CASTPSLGAFF.

In this sample, this clonotype turned up a few times. This chain connects TRBV4-3 to TRBJ2-1; 7 bases line up with TRBD1. The germline V gene has CDR1 LGHNA and CDR2 YSLEER. Trimming at V came to 2 bases and at J to 2 bases, leaving 3 bases not matched to a gene. This CDR3 is 15 amino acids long. The CDR3 bases are TGCGCCAGCAGCCAATTGACAGGGACCTACAATGAGCAGTTCTTC. Its translation: CASSQLTGTYNEQFF.

This clonotype has ten or more counts. This sequence joins TRBV3-1 and TRBJ1-4, with D unresolved. This CDR3 contains 13 residues. V shed 1 base and J shed 5 bases, with 5 bases lying between them. The germline gives CDR1 LGHDT, CDR2 YNNKEL (reference sequence). The CDR3 spells CASSQAGNEKLFF. Here the CDR3 DNA reads TGTGCCAGCAGCCAAGCCGGCAATGAAAAACTGTTTTTT.

At least ten counts were recorded for this clonotype. The rearrangement joins TRBV5-1 to TRBJ1-1, with 8 bases identical to TRBD1. Germline V gene sequence: CDR1 SGHRS, CDR2 YFSETQ. The V segment lost 4 bases and the J segment 7 bases; nucleotides outside the gene matches: 6. The CDR3 loop spans 13 amino acids. CDR3 in amino acids: CASSAPGGFEAFF. As DNA, the CDR3 is TGCGCCAGCAGCGCCCCAGGGGGCTTTGAAGCTTTCTTT. The complete variable domain, with remaining parts taken from reference TRBV5-1 and TRBJ1-1, reads KAGVTQTPRYLIKTRGQQVTLSCSPISGHRSVSWYQQTPGQGLQFLFEYFSETQRNKGNFPGRFSGRQFSNSRSEMNVSTLELGDSALYLCASSAPGGFEAFFGQGTRLTVV.